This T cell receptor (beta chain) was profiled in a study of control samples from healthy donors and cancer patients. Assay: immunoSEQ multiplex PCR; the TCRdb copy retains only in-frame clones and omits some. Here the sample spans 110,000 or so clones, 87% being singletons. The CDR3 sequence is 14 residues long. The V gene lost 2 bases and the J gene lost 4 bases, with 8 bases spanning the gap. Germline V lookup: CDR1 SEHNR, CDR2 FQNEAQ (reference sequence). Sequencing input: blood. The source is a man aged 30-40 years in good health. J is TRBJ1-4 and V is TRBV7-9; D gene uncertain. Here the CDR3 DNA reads TGTGCCAGCAGCTTACTACAGCTTAATGAAAAACTGTTTTTT. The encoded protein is CASSLLQLNEKLFF. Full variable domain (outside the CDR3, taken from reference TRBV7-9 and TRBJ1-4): DTGVSQNPRHKITKRGQNVTFRCDPISEHNRLYWYRQTLGQGPEFLTYFQNEAQLEKSRLLSDRFSAERPKGSFSTLEIQRTEQGDSAMYLCASSLLQLNEKLFFGSGTQLSVL.